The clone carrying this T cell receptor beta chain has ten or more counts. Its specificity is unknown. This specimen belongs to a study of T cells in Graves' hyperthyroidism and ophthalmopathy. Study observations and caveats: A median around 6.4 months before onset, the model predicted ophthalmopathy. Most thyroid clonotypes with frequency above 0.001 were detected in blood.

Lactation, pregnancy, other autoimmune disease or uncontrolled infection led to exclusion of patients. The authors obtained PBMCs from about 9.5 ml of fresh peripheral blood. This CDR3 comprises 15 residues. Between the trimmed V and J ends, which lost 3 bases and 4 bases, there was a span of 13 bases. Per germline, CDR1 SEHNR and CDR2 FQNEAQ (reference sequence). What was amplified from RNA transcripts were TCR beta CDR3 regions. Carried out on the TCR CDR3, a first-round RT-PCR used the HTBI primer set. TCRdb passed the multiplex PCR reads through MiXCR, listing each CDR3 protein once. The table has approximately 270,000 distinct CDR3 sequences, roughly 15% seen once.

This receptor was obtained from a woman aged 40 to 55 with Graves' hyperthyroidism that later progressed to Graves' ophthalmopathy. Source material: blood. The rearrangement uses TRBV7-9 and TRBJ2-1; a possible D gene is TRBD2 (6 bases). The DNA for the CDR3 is TGTGCCAGCAGCTTGATCGCGGGGCGATACAATGAGCAGTTCTTC. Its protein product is CASSLIAGRYNEQFF.